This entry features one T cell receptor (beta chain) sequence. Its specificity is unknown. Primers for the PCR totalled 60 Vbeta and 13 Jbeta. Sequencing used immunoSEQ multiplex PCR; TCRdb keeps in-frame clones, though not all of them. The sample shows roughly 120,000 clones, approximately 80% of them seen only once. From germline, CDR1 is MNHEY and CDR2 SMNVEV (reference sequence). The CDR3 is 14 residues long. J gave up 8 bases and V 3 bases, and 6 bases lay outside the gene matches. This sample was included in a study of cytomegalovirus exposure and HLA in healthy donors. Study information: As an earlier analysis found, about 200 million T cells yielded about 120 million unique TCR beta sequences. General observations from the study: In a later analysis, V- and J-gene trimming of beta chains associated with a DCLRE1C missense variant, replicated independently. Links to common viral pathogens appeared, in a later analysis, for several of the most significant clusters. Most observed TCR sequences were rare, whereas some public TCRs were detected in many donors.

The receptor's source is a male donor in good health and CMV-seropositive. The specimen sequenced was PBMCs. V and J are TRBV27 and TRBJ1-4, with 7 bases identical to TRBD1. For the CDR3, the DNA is TGTGCCAGCAGTTTCACAGGGGTCGGCGAAAAACTGTTTTTT. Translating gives CASSFTGVGEKLFF.